Listed below are T cell receptor beta chains from one sample, sequenced in a study of T cell responses to AZD1222 COVID-19 vaccine. The assay was immunoSEQ multiplex PCR, and TCRdb's table has in-frame clones only and misses some. Of roughly 120,000 clones in the sample, around 88% are singletons; the top ten hold around 9.6%. The sequencing used peripheral blood, collected on day 0 of AZD1222 vaccination. These receptor sequences come from an adult in good health. The CDR3 runs from the conserved cysteine through the conserved F or W. D genes are given only for firm matches. The size field is filled for only some rows; it gives once, few, many or a size class.

j_call clone_size v_call d_call cdr3_aa cdr3_nt
TRBJ2-7 - TRBV20-1 - CSALAQTEQYF TGCAGTGCTCTCGCACAGACTGAGCAGTACTTC
TRBJ1-6 - TRBV7-8 - CASSLTYPGRTSSYNSPLHF TGTGCCAGCAGCTTAACCTACCCCGGCCGGACGAGCTCCTATAATTCACCCCTCCACTTT
TRBJ2-3 - TRBV7-3 - CASSGHGPTIGTDTQYF TGTGCCAGCAGCGGCCATGGACCGACTATCGGGACAGATACGCAGTATTTT
TRBJ1-1 few TRBV30 TRBD1 CAWSLGQGSSEAFF TGTGCCTGGAGTCTTGGACAGGGGTCGAGTGAAGCTTTCTTT
TRBJ1-5 - TRBV30 TRBD1 CAWNLSPPGQVSNQPQHF TGTGCCTGGAACCTTTCACCGCCGGGACAGGTTAGCAATCAGCCCCAGCATTTT
TRBJ2-5 - TRBV25-1 - CASSEEERVLETQYF TGTGCCAGCAGTGAAGAAGAACGGGTCCTAGAGACCCAGTACTTC
TRBJ1-3 - TRBV9 - CASSVAVGESGNTIYF TGTGCCAGCAGCGTAGCTGTGGGTGAATCTGGAAACACCATATATTTT
TRBJ1-5 - TRBV27 - CASSFRGRNNQPQHF TGTGCCAGCAGTTTCAGGGGTCGGAACAATCAGCCCCAGCATTTT
TRBJ2-3 - TRBV7-3 - CASSSGQTSTDTQYF TGTGCCAGCAGCTCGGGACAAACTAGCACAGATACGCAGTATTTT
TRBJ2-3 - TRBV5-4 TRBD2 CASSPPGLAGSADTQYF TGTGCCAGCAGTCCCCCGGGACTAGCGGGGTCAGCAGATACGCAGTATTTT
TRBJ1-2 - TRBV9 - CASSVEEGLLYYGYTF TGTGCCAGCAGCGTAGAGGAGGGGCTTTTATACTATGGCTACACCTTC
TRBJ1-4 - TRBV7-2 - CASSPLKGHNEKLFF TGTGCCAGCAGTCCTCTAAAGGGGCACAATGAAAAACTGTTTTTT
TRBJ2-5 - TRBV5-8 - CASSFSFRTFLQETQYF TGTGCCAGCAGCTTTTCGTTCAGGACATTCCTCCAAGAGACCCAGTACTTC
TRBJ2-1 few TRBV27 TRBD1 CASTRTGGSNEQFF TGTGCCAGCACCCGGACAGGGGGGAGCAATGAGCAGTTCTTC
TRBJ2-5 - TRBV5-1 - CASSLVIRGASETQYF TGCGCCAGCAGCTTGGTTATTAGGGGGGCGTCAGAGACCCAGTACTTC
TRBJ2-1 few TRBV6-5 - CASSYRQSNEQFF TGTGCCAGCAGTTACAGGCAGAGCAATGAGCAGTTCTTC
TRBJ1-2 - TRBV10-3 - CATKRGDGYTF TGTGCCACCAAGAGAGGGGATGGCTACACCTTC
TRBJ1-1 - TRBV2 TRBD1 CASSANRGGTEAFF TGTGCCAGCAGCGCTAACAGGGGAGGGACTGAAGCTTTCTTT
TRBJ1-5 - TRBV6-5 - CASSYSGLSNQPQHF TGTGCCAGCAGTTACTCGGGACTTAGCAATCAGCCCCAGCATTTT
TRBJ1-5 - TRBV7-2 - CASSPLVDQPQHF TGTGCCAGCAGCCCCCTAGTCGATCAGCCCCAGCATTTT
TRBJ1-1 - TRBV18 - CASSQMTGENTEAFF TGTGCCAGCTCTCAAATGACGGGAGAGAACACTGAAGCTTTCTTT
TRBJ1-6 - TRBV2 TRBD1 CAGTGQAGAYNSPLHF TGTGCCGGGACTGGACAGGCGGGGGCCTATAATTCACCCCTCCACTTT
TRBJ1-5 - TRBV12-5 TRBD1 CASGPGTGDFFGQPQHF TGTGCTAGTGGCCCTGGGACAGGGGATTTCTTTGGCCAGCCCCAGCATTTT
TRBJ1-2 - TRBV18 TRBD1 CASSVRRQGNSYGYTF TGTGCCAGCTCCGTCCGACGACAGGGAAACTCGTATGGCTACACCTTC